This T cell receptor (beta chain) was retrieved from a study of T cell repertoires in cytomegalovirus infection. Across the whole study: Public signatures in TCR beta pointed to CMV infection and matching HLA type. Study-level findings and limits: It was HLA-C-restricted CMV-specific TCR beta clonotypes that dominated the response ex vivo.

TCRdb reprocessed the reads via MiXCR and lists one record per CDR3 protein. The sample contains tens of thousands of distinct CDR3 sequences, 28% of which appear only once. The trim removed 6 bases at V and 5 bases at J, leaving 3 bases unmatched. The germline V gene encodes CDR1 MNHEY and CDR2 SVGEGT. This CDR3 contains 12 residues. With regard to this clonotype: The antigen is undetermined.

The specimen was CD8+ T cells from cultured PBMCs, collected from culture after CMV antigen stimulation. The chain carries TRBV6-2 or TRBV6-3 and TRBJ2-7; the match to TRBD1 covers 8 bases. This sequence originates from a human donor in good health (CMV status not recorded). Some clones in this sample may be carry-over from other donors' samples. The CDR3 reads CASRGQGHEQYF. For the CDR3, the DNA is TGTGCCAGCAGAGGACAGGGACACGAGCAGTACTTC.